This T cell receptor beta chain was profiled in a study of control samples from healthy donors and cancer patients. Concerning this clone itself: The junction differs from germline at one of its ends, possibly a read error.

The assay was immunoSEQ multiplex PCR, and TCRdb's table has in-frame clones only and misses some. The sample includes approximately 150,000 clones, around 90% of them seen just once. CDR3 length equals 13 residues. The V gene's germline CDR1 is SGHRS and CDR2 YFSETQ. Sample: blood. V and J are TRBV5-1 and TRBJ1-6; possible D gene TRBD1, 6 bases. The sequence was collected from a woman aged 40 to 50 in good health. The CDR3 region has the DNA TGCGCCAGCAGGGACAGAAGGGATTCACCCCCCCACTTT. Protein product: CASRDRRDSPPHF.